The rows below give T cell receptor beta chains drawn from one sample of a study of spatial heterogeneity in lung cancer. TCRdb re-derived calls from the 5' RACE reads in MiXCR, one entry per CDR3 protein. Found here are approximately 3,500 distinct CDR3 sequences, about 3% of them singletons; the top ten hold around 12%. The sequenced sample was normal lung tissue next to the tumor, obtained at surgery. The source is a female donor with early-stage non-small cell lung cancer. CDR3s include the opening cysteine and the closing phenylalanine or tryptophan. Each record gives: clone size, D gene, V gene, J gene, CDR3 DNA, CDR3 protein. The D gene is left open where the match is weak. For some rows the clone size is stated as once, few or many, or as a class when expanded; others skip it.

clone size: many
D gene: .
V gene: TRBV3-1
J gene: TRBJ1-5
CDR3 DNA: TGTGCCAGCAGCCAAGACCCGGGGGTCAATCAGCCCCAGCATTTT
CDR3 protein: CASSQDPGVNQPQHF

clone size: many
D gene: TRBD2
V gene: TRBV7-2
J gene: TRBJ2-4
CDR3 DNA: TGTGCCAGCAGCTTGGTGACAGGGCTAGCGGGGGGAGTAAACATTCAGTACTTC
CDR3 protein: CASSLVTGLAGGVNIQYF

clone size: medium-sized
D gene: .
V gene: TRBV2
J gene: TRBJ1-5
CDR3 DNA: TGTGCCAGCAGTCCGGGACAAAAAAGCAATCAGCCCCAGCATTTT
CDR3 protein: CASSPGQKSNQPQHF

clone size: many
D gene: TRBD1
V gene: TRBV20-1
J gene: TRBJ1-6
CDR3 DNA: TGCAGTGCTAGATCACGAAGGACAGGGAGCTCCTATAATTCACCCCTCCACTTT
CDR3 protein: CSARSRRTGSSYNSPLHF

clone size: medium-sized
D gene: TRBD1
V gene: TRBV19
J gene: TRBJ2-5
CDR3 DNA: TGTGCCAGTACACGAAGTGGACAGGGGGCAAGGGAGACCCAGTACTTC
CDR3 protein: CASTRSGQGARETQYF

clone size: medium-sized
D gene: TRBD2
V gene: TRBV7-8
J gene: TRBJ2-5
CDR3 DNA: TGTGCCAGCAGCCAGCGGGGAAGCAATCCAGAGACCCAGTACTTC
CDR3 protein: CASSQRGSNPETQYF

clone size: .
D gene: .
V gene: TRBV6-5
J gene: TRBJ2-3
CDR3 DNA: TGTGCCAGCGGCCAGGGGACAGATACGCAGTATTTT
CDR3 protein: CASGQGTDTQYF

clone size: medium-sized
D gene: .
V gene: TRBV12-5
J gene: TRBJ2-1
CDR3 DNA: TGTGCTAGTGGTTTGGGTCAGAGCTCCTACAATGAGCAGTTCTTC
CDR3 protein: CASGLGQSSYNEQFF

clone size: many
D gene: TRBD2
V gene: TRBV12-3/TRBV12-4
J gene: TRBJ2-5
CDR3 DNA: TGTGCCAGCAGTTCCAGCGGGGGGGCGGAGACCCAGTACTTC
CDR3 protein: CASSSSGGAETQYF

clone size: large
D gene: .
V gene: TRBV7-9
J gene: TRBJ1-5
CDR3 DNA: TGTGCCAGCAGCCCGTCCTCCCGTGGCGGACAGCCCCAGCATTTT
CDR3 protein: CASSPSSRGGQPQHF

clone size: medium-sized
D gene: TRBD2
V gene: TRBV25-1
J gene: TRBJ2-1
CDR3 DNA: TGTGCCAGCAGTGGGACTAGCGGGGCCTACAATGAGCAGTTCTTC
CDR3 protein: CASSGTSGAYNEQFF

clone size: many
D gene: .
V gene: TRBV9
J gene: TRBJ2-3
CDR3 DNA: TGTGCCAGCAGCGTAGGAGGGGATCCTGGGAGTACGCAGTATTTT
CDR3 protein: CASSVGGDPGSTQYF

clone size: medium-sized
D gene: TRBD2
V gene: TRBV3-1
J gene: TRBJ2-1
CDR3 DNA: TGTGCCAGCAGCCAATCCGGACTAGCAGTCAATGAGCAGTTCTTC
CDR3 protein: CASSQSGLAVNEQFF

clone size: medium-sized
D gene: TRBD1
V gene: TRBV10-3
J gene: TRBJ1-1
CDR3 DNA: TGTGCCATCAGTGGGACAGGGGGTAACACTGAAGCTTTCTTT
CDR3 protein: CAISGTGGNTEAFF

clone size: few
D gene: .
V gene: TRBV7-9
J gene: TRBJ1-4
CDR3 DNA: TGTGCCAGCAGCTCGACAGAAGCAACTAATGAAAAACTGTTTTTT
CDR3 protein: CASSSTEATNEKLFF

clone size: many
D gene: .
V gene: TRBV4-1
J gene: TRBJ1-1
CDR3 DNA: TGCGCCAGCAGCCAAGACCAACAGGGTTGGGAGTCAGCTTTCTTT
CDR3 protein: CASSQDQQGWESAFF

clone size: many
D gene: .
V gene: TRBV9
J gene: TRBJ1-1
CDR3 DNA: TGTGCCAGCAGCCCCTCGATTAAGGTGACGAACACTGAAGCTTTCTTT
CDR3 protein: CASSPSIKVTNTEAFF

clone size: many
D gene: TRBD1
V gene: TRBV20-1
J gene: TRBJ2-1
CDR3 DNA: TGCAGTGCCGCGGACAGGGGGTCGATGCAGTTCTTC
CDR3 protein: CSAADRGSMQFF

clone size: medium-sized
D gene: .
V gene: TRBV7-2
J gene: TRBJ2-7
CDR3 DNA: TGTGCCAGCAGCAAAGACAGGACCTACGAGCAGTACTTC
CDR3 protein: CASSKDRTYEQYF

clone size: many
D gene: .
V gene: TRBV10-3
J gene: TRBJ1-1
CDR3 DNA: TGTGCCACGGCCGGGACCATGAACACTGAAGCTTTCTTT
CDR3 protein: CATAGTMNTEAFF

clone size: medium-sized
D gene: .
V gene: TRBV6-2/TRBV6-3
J gene: TRBJ2-7
CDR3 DNA: TGTGCCAGCAGTTCCTACCTAGCGAATTCCTACGAGCAGTACTTC
CDR3 protein: CASSSYLANSYEQYF

clone size: medium-sized
D gene: .
V gene: TRBV6-2/TRBV6-3
J gene: TRBJ1-6
CDR3 DNA: TGTGCCAGCAGTTACCCTGGGGCAGGGCCGGATTCACCCCTCCACTTT
CDR3 protein: CASSYPGAGPDSPLHF

clone size: medium-sized
D gene: TRBD1
V gene: TRBV19
J gene: TRBJ1-1
CDR3 DNA: TGTGCCAGTAGTATACCTCAGACAGGGACCGACACTGAAGCTTTCTTT
CDR3 protein: CASSIPQTGTDTEAFF

clone size: many
D gene: TRBD2
V gene: TRBV4-2
J gene: TRBJ2-5
CDR3 DNA: TGTGCCAGCAGCCAAGATAAGCCTGGGGAGGGTACGGCGGAGACCCAGTACTTC
CDR3 protein: CASSQDKPGEGTAETQYF

clone size: many
D gene: .
V gene: TRBV12-3/TRBV12-4
J gene: TRBJ1-5
CDR3 DNA: TGTGCCAGCAGTTTATCGGGTTATCCGAATCAGCCCCAGCATTTT
CDR3 protein: CASSLSGYPNQPQHF

clone size: many
D gene: TRBD1
V gene: TRBV30
J gene: TRBJ2-2
CDR3 DNA: TGTGCCTGGAGTACTTACAGGGGTTCTGAGTACGGGGAGCTGTTTTTT
CDR3 protein: CAWSTYRGSEYGELFF

clone size: many
D gene: TRBD2
V gene: TRBV12-3/TRBV12-4
J gene: TRBJ2-7
CDR3 DNA: TGTGCCAGCAGTTTCACGGGGGGGCGCTACGAGCAGTACTTC
CDR3 protein: CASSFTGGRYEQYF

clone size: medium-sized
D gene: .
V gene: TRBV4-3
J gene: TRBJ1-2
CDR3 DNA: TGCGCCAGCAGCCAAGATCACAGCCCTAACTATGGCTACACCTTC
CDR3 protein: CASSQDHSPNYGYTF